Given below is one TCR beta chain in context. The antigen remains unidentified. The donors were in the approximately 110-subject validation cohort; that cohort was separate from the roughly 620-subject first cohort. This entry belongs to a study of cytomegalovirus exposure and HLA in healthy donors. Study-wide results and caveats: First-cohort TCR clusters tended to co-occur in the roughly 130 validation repertoires, a later analysis found. For cytomegalovirus status, the classifier reportedly gave diagnoses with high specificity and sensitivity. Cytomegalovirus association was assigned to approximately 160 TCR beta chains.

This CDR3 comprises 13 residues. The V and J ends lost 5 bases and 2 bases respectively, with 9 bases between them. Germline CDR1 and CDR2: SNHLY and FYNNEI. Profiling relied on immunoSEQ multiplex PCR, and the TCRdb table lists in-frame clones only, not all of them. The sample holds 150,000 to 200,000 clones, 80% to 90% seen once. This sequence originates from a woman in her twenties or thirties in good health and CMV-seropositive. The chain links TRBV2 to TRBJ1-1; tentative D call: TRBD1 (5 bases). Sequencing input: PBMCs. CDR3 in amino acids: CASSRQSNTEAFF. Here the CDR3 DNA reads TGTGCCAGCAGTAGACAGTCCAACACTGAAGCTTTCTTT.